A selection of T cell receptor beta chains follows, all from one sample in a study of blood T cell repertoires in COVID-19. This table comes from immunoSEQ multiplex PCR, and its TCRdb copy is limited to in-frame clones, with some not included. The top ten clones hold about 16% of a sample with about 80,000 clones, 60% to 85% of them seen once. Sample: peripheral blood. The receptors originated from a human donor in a cohort sampled during active COVID-19. The CDR3 runs from the conserved cysteine through the conserved F or W. D genes are given only for firm matches. Expanded clones get a size class; other rows say once, few or many, or leave the size out.

D: NA
V: TRBV5-8
size: NA
J: TRBJ2-2
CDR3: CASSWANRDTGELFF
DNA: TGTGCCAGCAGCTGGGCCAACAGAGACACCGGGGAGCTGTTTTTT

D: NA
V: TRBV6-2/TRBV6-3
size: NA
J: TRBJ1-5
CDR3: CASSSLATPQPQHF
DNA: TGTGCCAGCAGTTCTTTGGCCACACCCCAGCCCCAGCATTTT

D: NA
V: TRBV25-1
size: NA
J: TRBJ2-1
CDR3: CASTLSGNEQFF
DNA: TGTGCCAGCACTTTAAGCGGCAATGAGCAGTTCTTC

D: NA
V: TRBV7-9
size: NA
J: TRBJ2-1
CDR3: CASTPRGSYNEQFF
DNA: TGTGCCAGCACCCCTAGGGGCTCCTACAATGAGCAGTTCTTC

D: NA
V: TRBV5-1
size: NA
J: TRBJ2-5
CDR3: CASSQGGTNEGQETQYF
DNA: TGCGCCAGCAGCCAAGGGGGGACTAATGAGGGACAAGAGACCCAGTACTTC

D: NA
V: TRBV5-1
size: NA
J: TRBJ2-5
CDR3: CASSLVVAQETQYF
DNA: TGCGCCAGCAGCTTGGTGGTAGCCCAAGAGACCCAGTACTTC

D: NA
V: TRBV4-3
size: few
J: TRBJ2-2
CDR3: CASSQERGSYNTGELFF
DNA: TGCGCCAGCAGCCAAGAAAGGGGCAGTTACAACACCGGGGAGCTGTTTTTT

D: NA
V: TRBV28
size: many
J: TRBJ1-4
CDR3: CASSATGEKLFF
DNA: TGTGCCAGCAGCGCGACAGGAGAAAAACTGTTTTTT

D: NA
V: TRBV28
size: many
J: TRBJ2-7
CDR3: CATLEDYEQYF
DNA: TGTGCCACCCTGGAGGACTACGAGCAGTACTTC

D: NA
V: TRBV9
size: NA
J: TRBJ1-2
CDR3: CASSGQVDGYTF
DNA: TGTGCCAGCAGCGGACAGGTAGATGGCTACACCTTC

D: NA
V: TRBV7-3
size: NA
J: TRBJ2-7
CDR3: CASSRRGPEGEQYF
DNA: TGTGCCAGCAGCCGGCGGGGGCCGGAGGGAGAGCAGTACTTC

D: NA
V: TRBV7-2
size: NA
J: TRBJ2-1
CDR3: CASTLSTLNEQFF
DNA: TGTGCCAGCACCCTAAGCACCCTCAATGAGCAGTTCTTC

D: NA
V: TRBV18
size: NA
J: TRBJ1-5
CDR3: CASSPGERSGNQPQHF
DNA: TGTGCCAGCTCACCGGGTGAGAGGTCAGGCAATCAGCCCCAGCATTTT

D: TRBD1
V: TRBV6-5
size: NA
J: TRBJ1-4
CDR3: CASSSWDRAREKLFF
DNA: TGTGCCAGCAGTAGCTGGGACAGGGCCCGGGAAAAACTGTTTTTT

D: TRBD2
V: TRBV4-3
size: NA
J: TRBJ2-3
CDR3: CASSQGLRYLTDTQYF
DNA: TGCGCCAGCAGCCAGGGACTACGATACCTCACAGATACGCAGTATTTT

D: NA
V: TRBV7-3
size: once
J: TRBJ2-7
CDR3: CASSAGGEQYF
DNA: TGTGCCAGCAGCGCCGGGGGCGAGCAGTACTTC

D: NA
V: TRBV7-9
size: NA
J: TRBJ2-3
CDR3: CASSLAGERADTQYF
DNA: TGTGCCAGCAGCTTAGCGGGAGAGCGCGCAGATACGCAGTATTTT

D: TRBD1
V: TRBV10-1
size: NA
J: TRBJ2-5
CDR3: CATQRRQGTQYQETQYF
DNA: TGCGCCACTCAGCGGAGACAGGGGACCCAGTACCAAGAGACCCAGTACTTC

D: NA
V: TRBV2
size: few
J: TRBJ1-6
CDR3: CASSAGGASPLHF
DNA: TGTGCCAGCAGTGCGGGGGGGGCTTCACCCCTCCACTTT

D: TRBD2
V: TRBV24-1
size: NA
J: TRBJ2-1
CDR3: CATSDWLGTSGGTSSYNEQFF
DNA: TGTGCCACCAGTGATTGGCTGGGGACTAGCGGGGGAACTAGCTCCTACAATGAGCAGTTCTTC

D: NA
V: TRBV5-1
size: NA
J: TRBJ2-1
CDR3: CASSLLTYNEQFF
DNA: TGCGCCAGCAGCCTGCTAACCTACAATGAGCAGTTCTTC

D: TRBD2
V: TRBV5-1
size: NA
J: TRBJ2-5
CDR3: CASNSAGGPYQETQYF
DNA: TGCGCCAGCAACTCTGCGGGAGGGCCTTACCAAGAGACCCAGTACTTC

D: NA
V: TRBV27
size: NA
J: TRBJ1-1
CDR3: CASSFLTGIAEAFF
DNA: TGTGCCAGCAGTTTTCTAACAGGGATCGCTGAAGCTTTCTTT

D: TRBD2
V: TRBV14
size: once
J: TRBJ2-1
CDR3: CASSQDVGTSGGLSSYNEQFF
DNA: TGTGCCAGCAGCCAAGATGTTGGGACTAGCGGGGGCCTTAGCTCCTACAATGAGCAGTTCTTC

D: TRBD2
V: TRBV6-2/TRBV6-3
size: NA
J: TRBJ2-3
CDR3: CASSPGLAGVNADTQYF
DNA: TGTGCCAGCAGTCCGGGACTAGCGGGAGTAAATGCAGATACGCAGTATTTT

D: TRBD2
V: TRBV29-1
size: few
J: TRBJ2-1
CDR3: CSVGASGTYNEQFF
DNA: TGCAGCGTTGGGGCTAGCGGTACCTACAATGAGCAGTTCTTC

D: NA
V: TRBV4-2
size: NA
J: TRBJ2-7
CDR3: CASSPQSVPLFYEQYF
DNA: TGTGCCAGCAGCCCCCAGTCTGTCCCTCTTTTCTACGAGCAGTACTTC

D: TRBD2
V: TRBV9
size: few
J: TRBJ2-3
CDR3: CASSLRGGLAGGSTDTQYF
DNA: TGTGCCAGCAGCCTCCGGGGGGGACTAGCGGGAGGAAGCACAGATACGCAGTATTTT

D: NA
V: TRBV7-6
size: NA
J: TRBJ2-2
CDR3: CASSLSVVGSTGELFF
DNA: TGTGCCAGCAGCTTAAGTGTGGTTGGGAGCACCGGGGAGCTGTTTTTT

D: TRBD2
V: TRBV6-1
size: many
J: TRBJ2-3
CDR3: CASSELAGGPDTQYF
DNA: TGTGCCAGCAGTGAACTAGCGGGGGGGCCAGATACGCAGTATTTT

D: NA
V: TRBV19
size: once
J: TRBJ1-5
CDR3: CASSIGGGALQPQHF
DNA: TGTGCCAGTAGTATAGGCGGGGGGGCTCTCCAGCCCCAGCATTTT

D: NA
V: TRBV27
size: once
J: TRBJ1-1
CDR3: CASTFGGSTEAFF
DNA: TGTGCCAGCACCTTCGGGGGGAGCACTGAAGCTTTCTTT

D: NA
V: TRBV29-1
size: NA
J: TRBJ1-2
CDR3: CSGSEGGGGYTF
DNA: TGCAGCGGATCCGAGGGTGGAGGTGGCTACACCTTC

D: NA
V: TRBV7-7
size: NA
J: TRBJ2-5
CDR3: CASSVQGWETQYF
DNA: TGTGCTAGCAGCGTACAGGGTTGGGAGACCCAGTACTTC

D: TRBD1
V: TRBV7-2
size: few
J: TRBJ1-2
CDR3: CASSRSQGFKGYTF
DNA: TGTGCCAGCAGCCGCTCACAGGGGTTTAAGGGCTACACCTTC

D: NA
V: TRBV5-1
size: few
J: TRBJ2-2
CDR3: CASSLGTGWFGELFF
DNA: TGCGCCAGCAGCTTAGGAACAGGGTGGTTCGGGGAGCTGTTTTTT

D: NA
V: TRBV9
size: once
J: TRBJ1-2
CDR3: CASSVVPVAYGYTF
DNA: TGTGCCAGCAGCGTAGTCCCAGTCGCTTATGGCTACACCTTC

D: NA
V: TRBV28
size: NA
J: TRBJ1-3
CDR3: CASTSGGNTIYF
DNA: TGTGCCAGCACCTCGGGTGGAAACACCATATATTTT

D: TRBD1
V: TRBV5-5
size: NA
J: TRBJ1-5
CDR3: CASSFDRDRGLYSNQPQHF
DNA: TGTGCCAGCAGCTTCGACCGGGACAGGGGTCTTTATAGCAATCAGCCCCAGCATTTT

D: NA
V: TRBV7-9
size: NA
J: TRBJ1-5
CDR3: CASSARQAMNQPQHF
DNA: TGTGCCAGCAGCGCAAGACAGGCAATGAATCAGCCCCAGCATTTT

D: TRBD2
V: TRBV12-3/TRBV12-4
size: NA
J: TRBJ2-1
CDR3: CASSLGGGEQFF
DNA: TGTGCCAGCAGCCTGGGCGGGGGTGAGCAGTTCTTC

D: NA
V: TRBV7-2
size: NA
J: TRBJ1-5
CDR3: CASSLSGWNQPQHF
DNA: TGTGCCAGCAGCTTATCAGGGTGGAATCAGCCCCAGCATTTT